This T cell receptor (beta chain) was captured by sequencing in a study of cytomegalovirus exposure and HLA in healthy donors. Notes on this clone: Its specificity is not known.

Findings and caveats of the study: Productive status was seen about 87% or about 30% of the time for most TCR beta V segments in an earlier analysis. Reportedly, diagnosis of cytomegalovirus status by the classifier showed high specificity and sensitivity.

Use of 60 Vbeta and 13 Jbeta primers characterized the PCR. Clones were sequenced by immunoSEQ multiplex PCR, and TCRdb holds only the in-frame ones, with some missing. The repertoire holds some 150,000 clones, with roughly 81% as singletons. Germline loops: CDR1 SGHTA, CDR2 FQGNSA. This CDR3 is built from 15 residues. V was clipped by 1 base and J by 9 bases, with 13 bases between them. The source material was PBMCs. The sequence was obtained from a woman between 18 and 29 years old in good health and CMV-seronegative. The chain carries TRBV7-2 and TRBJ1-6, with TRBD1 as a possible D gene (6 bases). CDR3 nucleotides: TGTGCCAGCAGCTTAGAGGACAGTCGGCGTTCACCCCTCCACTTT. Translating gives CASSLEDSRRSPLHF.